This record concerns one T cell receptor beta chain sequence. Its matching antigen is unknown. The V end lost 5 bases, the J end lost 5 bases, and 10 bases lay between the germline ends. This CDR3 is 12 amino acids long. Looked up from germline, CDR1 is SGHTA and CDR2 is FQGTGA. Collection occurred without any documented infections or immune events in donors. The data belong to a study of identifying expanded T cells in peripheral blood. Study results and limitations: Variance in clone template counts between approximately 2-week samples significantly increased with total template count across all healthy donors. Differentially abundant clones: around 1.2 between replicates, just under 17 at approximately 13 days, less than 25 at four.

Libraries were prepared by immunoSEQ multiplex PCR; TCRdb keeps only in-frame clonotypes and omits some of them. The table shows around 75,000 clones, with 90% occurring only once. The sequenced sample consisted of blood. This receptor was taken from a person aged 18-70 years in good health. The chain is built from TRBV7-3 and TRBJ2-7; D is unclear. In DNA form, the CDR3 reads TGTGCCAGCAGCGCGGCAAACCACGAGCAGTACTTC. Its protein is CASSAANHEQYF.